Below are 23 T cell receptor beta chains sequenced from a single sample in a study of response to subunit inactivated influenza vaccine. TCRdb called the RT-PCR reads again in MiXCR, with one record for every CDR3 protein. This sample has hundreds of thousands of distinct CDR3 sequences, with 14% found just once. Material: PBMCs from blood, obtained about 14 days before vaccination. These receptors came from a man between 50 and 59 years old who received an inactivated influenza vaccine.

The chain has TRBV24-1 and TRBJ2-1; D possibly uses TRBD1 or TRBD2 (6 bases each). This CDR3 spans 14 amino acids. Germline loops: CDR1 KGHDR, CDR2 SFDVKD. Trimming took 5 bases from V and 8 from J, leaving 15 bases between them. The CDR3 sequence: CATSAPGANDEQFF. For the CDR3, the DNA is TGTGCCACCAGTGCCCCGGGGGCGAACGATGAGCAGTTCTTC.

J is TRBJ2-1 and V is TRBV27; possible D gene TRBD2, 6 bases. Trimming shortened V by 4 bases and J by 3 bases, and 16 bases separated the two germline ends. CDR1 and CDR2 (germline): MNHEY, SMNVEV (reference sequence). The CDR3 has 16 residues. In DNA form, the CDR3 reads TGTGCCAGCAGTTCCCCCCATCCCGGGAGCTACAATGAGCAGTTCTTC. This encodes CASSSPHPGSYNEQFF.

This chain joins TRBV4-1 and TRBJ2-3; TRBD2 matches at 8 bases. The CDR3 sequence is 17 residues long. Germline CDR1 reads MGHRA; CDR2 reads YSYEKL. Unmatched junction bases numbered 12, after V lost 2 bases and J lost 5 bases. The CDR3 bases are TGCGCCAGCAGCCAAATTCCCCCAGCGGGAGATCTAGATACGCAGTATTTT. Translating it yields CASSQIPPAGDLDTQYF.

The gene calls are TRBV3-1 and TRBJ2-7; TRBD1 or TRBD2 may be the D gene (5 bases each). Germline lookup yields CDR1 LGHDT and CDR2 YNNKEL (reference sequence). Trimming stripped 3 bases from V and 4 bases from J, with 16 bases between. The CDR3 sequence is 15 residues long. CDR3 region: CASSQIRDGKYEQYF. The CDR3 coding sequence is TGTGCCAGCAGCCAGATCCGGGACGGAAAATACGAGCAGTACTTC.

The V call is TRBV5-5, the J call TRBJ1-5; D unclear. CDR3 length: 14 residues. V was trimmed by 0 bases and J by 11 bases, leaving 15 bases between them. The germline V gene has CDR1 SGHKS and CDR2 YYEKEE (reference sequence). CDR3 DNA: TGTGCCAGCAGCTTGGATTGGGTCTCATGGGCCCAGCATTTT. Its protein is CASSLDWVSWAQHF.

DNA for the CDR3: TGTGCCAGCAGCTTAGGGCCTAGCGGGAGTGGGGAGACCCAGTACTTC. The encoded protein is CASSLGPSGSGETQYF. This chain joins TRBV7-3 and TRBJ2-5; 10 nucleotides agree with TRBD2. Trimming took 2 bases from V and 5 from J; bases not matched to a gene: 8. Germline V gives CDR1 SGHTA, CDR2 FQGTGA. The CDR3 is 16 residues long. Combining the CDR3 with reference TRBV7-3 and TRBJ2-5 gives the whole variable domain GAGVSQTPSNKVTEKGKYVELRCDPISGHTALYWYRQSLGQGPEFLIYFQGTGAADDSGLPNDRFFAVRPEGSVSTLKIQRTERGDSAVYLCASSLGPSGSGETQYFGPGTRLLVL.

This chain connects TRBV20-1 to TRBJ1-1, with 7 nucleotides matching TRBD1. In germline, CDR1 is DFQATT, CDR2 SNEGSKA (reference sequence). The ends lost 4 bases at V and 9 bases at J; junction bases unmatched: 8. The CDR3 runs to 12 residues. CDR3 region: CSATRQGGKAFF. DNA of the CDR3: TGCAGTGCTACCCGACAGGGAGGTAAAGCTTTCTTT.

This clonotype appeared a few times. The chain recombines TRBV5-1 with TRBJ2-2; 7 bases match TRBD1. This CDR3 contains 14 residues. Germline assignment: CDR1 SGHRS and CDR2 YFSETQ. Trimming took 3 bases from V and 7 from J; bases not matched to a gene: 6. CDR3 coding DNA: TGCGCCAGCAGCTACGACAGGGAAATCGGGGAGCTGTTTTTT. Translating gives CASSYDREIGELFF.

V gene TRBV29-1 combines with J gene TRBJ1-3; no clear D gene. The CDR3 is 12 residues long. Germline V gene sequence: CDR1 SQVTM, CDR2 ANQGSEA. V lost 4 bases and J lost 9, with 13 bases in between. In nucleotides, the CDR3 is TGCAGCGTTGGTGTCCTGGCCGGCACCATATATTTT. This codes for CSVGVLAGTIYF.

The chain carries TRBV7-2 and TRBJ1-4; no clear D gene. The CDR3 length is 11 residues. Germline CDR1 is SGHTA and CDR2 is FQGNSA. Trimming removed 6 bases at V and 8 bases at J, with 7 bases between. The CDR3 spells CASRSMEKLFF. The DNA of the CDR3 is TGTGCCAGCAGATCTATGGAAAAACTGTTTTTT.

This clonotype came up many times. V and J are TRBV12-3 or TRBV12-4 and TRBJ1-2, with 7 bases that match TRBD1. The CDR3 spans 13 residues. V lost 5 bases, J lost 4 bases, and 4 bases stayed unmatched. CDR3 region: CASSPGQLYGYTF. In nucleotides, the CDR3 is TGTGCCAGCAGTCCGGGACAGCTCTATGGCTACACCTTC.

This chain joins TRBV5-4 and TRBJ2-7; 7 bases match TRBD1. The CDR3 has 13 amino acids. The ends lost 2 bases at V and 7 bases at J; junction bases unmatched: 6. Germline assignment: CDR1 SGHNT and CDR2 YYREEE (reference sequence). CDR3 DNA: TGTGCCAGCAGCTTTACAGGGGCACAGGAGCAGTACTTC. This gives the protein CASSFTGAQEQYF. Based on the CDR3 plus reference TRBV5-4 and TRBJ2-7, the full variable domain is ETGVTQSPTHLIKTRGQQVTLRCSSQSGHNTVSWYQQALGQGPQFIFQYYREEENGRGNFPPRFSGLQFPNYSSELNVNALELDDSALYLCASSFTGAQEQYFGPGTRLTVT.

The chain joins TRBV7-3 to TRBJ2-1; 10 bases fit TRBD2. Looked up from germline, CDR1 is SGHTA and CDR2 is FQGTGA. This CDR3 contains 19 residues. V shed 5 bases, J shed 0 bases, and the junction held 13 bases outside the gene matches. The CDR3 loop is CASSTIGLAADSSYNEQFF. As DNA, the CDR3 is TGTGCCAGCAGCACAATCGGACTAGCGGCGGATAGCTCCTACAATGAGCAGTTCTTC.

This clonotype was seen more than once but under ten times. V gene TRBV6-4 combines with J gene TRBJ2-1, with D possibly TRBD1 on 6 matching bases. Germline V gene data show CDR1 as MRHNA and CDR2 as SNTAGT. The CDR3 runs 15 residues. Trimming stripped 4 bases from V and 0 bases from J, with 10 bases between. The CDR3 sequence is CASSAEGGSYNEQFF. The CDR3 DNA reads as TGTGCCAGCAGTGCGGAAGGGGGCTCCTACAATGAGCAGTTCTTC.

V usage is TRBV6-1 and J usage is TRBJ1-1, with D unclear. Germline CDR1 and CDR2: MNHNS and SASEGT. V was cut by 7 bases and J by 0 bases, with 15 bases left in between. This CDR3 is built from 15 residues. The CDR3 sequence is CASKHGGNMNTEAFF. CDR3 DNA: TGTGCCAGCAAACATGGTGGAAACATGAACACTGAAGCTTTCTTT.

There are a few counts of this clonotype. V is TRBV20-1 and J is TRBJ2-1; 14 bases match TRBD2. The CDR3 spans 16 residues. Germline lookup yields CDR1 DFQATT and CDR2 SNEGSKA (reference sequence). The trim removed 3 bases at V and 7 bases at J, leaving 8 bases unmatched. The CDR3 coding sequence is TGCAGTGCTAGCGCTACGACTAGCGGGAGGGAAAATGAGCAGTTCTTC. This sequence encodes CSASATTSGRENEQFF.

This clonotype was counted ten times or more. The gene calls are TRBV20-1 and TRBJ2-1; 7 bases are a match to TRBD2. Germline CDR1 reads DFQATT; CDR2 reads SNEGSKA (reference sequence). The CDR3 is 13 amino acids. The V and J ends lost 3 bases and 3 bases, in that order; junction bases with no gene match: 2. The CDR3 sequence: CSASGGNYNEQFF. The CDR3 coding sequence is TGCAGTGCTAGCGGGGGGAACTACAATGAGCAGTTCTTC.

This clonotype has more than one count but fewer than ten. This sequence joins TRBV4-3 and TRBJ2-6; D unresolved. The V and J ends lost 1 base and 3 bases respectively, with 10 bases between them. Germline V lookup: CDR1 LGHNA, CDR2 YSLEER. The CDR3 covers 16 residues. The DNA of the CDR3 is TGCGCCAGCAGCCAAGCAACTATGGGTGGGGCCAACGTCCTGACTTTC. Translated, it gives CASSQATMGGANVLTF.

This sequence joins TRBV29-1 and TRBJ1-2, with a weak D call TRBD1 (5 bases). Germline assignment: CDR1 SQVTM and CDR2 ANQGSEA. Between the trimmed V and J ends, which lost 6 bases and 7 bases, there was a span of 18 bases. The CDR3 totals 13 residues. The CDR3 nucleotides read TGCAGCGTAGGGGTTGGTAGTGACTCTGGCTACACCTTC. Protein product: CSVGVGSDSGYTF.

The chain uses TRBV14 and TRBJ1-1; D is possibly TRBD1 (6 bases). The CDR3 spans 15 residues. Per the germline V gene, CDR1 is SGHDN and CDR2 is FVKESK. Trimming removed 0 bases at V and 4 bases at J, with 12 bases between. CDR3 coding DNA: TGTGCCAGCAGCCAAGATACAGGGAAGGCCACTGAAGCTTTCTTT. Translating it yields CASSQDTGKATEAFF. The entire variable domain, with the rest obtained from reference TRBV14 and TRBJ1-1, is as follows: EAGVTQFPSHSVIEKGQTVTLRCDPISGHDNLYWYRRVMGKEIKFLLHFVKESKQDESGMPNNRFLAERTGGTYSTLKVQPAELEDSGVYFCASSQDTGKATEAFFGQGTRLTVV.

Comment on this clonotype: An end of the junction does not agree with germline; a read error may underlie this. V gene TRBV12-3 or TRBV12-4 combines with J gene TRBJ2-1; D is ambiguous. The CDR3 runs to 13 residues. CDR3 region: CASSLHGLGEQLF. As DNA, the CDR3 is TGTGCCAGCAGCTTACATGGATTAGGTGAGCAGCTCTTC.

This chain connects TRBV5-1 to TRBJ2-3; no definite D call. This CDR3 has 14 residues. V shed 4 bases and J shed 3 bases, with 12 bases lying between them. CDR1 and CDR2 (germline): SGHRS, YFSETQ. For the CDR3, the DNA is TGCGCCAGCAGCCCCACGAGCCTGACAGATACGCAGTATTTT. It is translated as CASSPTSLTDTQYF.

This clonotype was detected a few times. The chain joins TRBV27 to TRBJ1-2; tentatively, D is TRBD1 (5 bases). The germline V and J ends were trimmed by 0 bases and 4 bases, with 15 bases remaining between them. The CDR3 is 16 residues long. The germline CDR1 and CDR2 sequences are MNHEY and SMNVEV (reference sequence). The CDR3 DNA reads as TGTGCCAGCAGTTTATCGTCTGGGGGGAGGGCCTATGGCTACACCTTC. Encoded protein: CASSLSSGGRAYGYTF.